A few counts support the clone carrying this T cell receptor beta chain. This entry is derived from a study of cytomegalovirus exposure and HLA in healthy donors. The PCR ran on 60 Vbeta and 13 Jbeta primers. Clones were read by immunoSEQ multiplex PCR, and TCRdb kept only the in-frame ones, dropping some. The data show over 120,000 clones, 70% to 85% seen once. The CDR3 is made up of 13 amino acids. The V end was cut by 5 bases, the J end by 3 bases, with 10 bases between. Germline loops: CDR1 SGHAT, CDR2 FQNNGV. This chain uses TRBV11-2 with TRBJ2-5; D possibly corresponds to TRBD2 (6 bases). The receptor comes from a woman between 55 and 75 years old in good health and CMV-seropositive. The sequenced material came from PBMCs. CDR3 coding DNA: TGTGCCAGCAGCACGGGAGAGAAAGAGACCCAGTACTTC. It specifies CASSTGEKETQYF.